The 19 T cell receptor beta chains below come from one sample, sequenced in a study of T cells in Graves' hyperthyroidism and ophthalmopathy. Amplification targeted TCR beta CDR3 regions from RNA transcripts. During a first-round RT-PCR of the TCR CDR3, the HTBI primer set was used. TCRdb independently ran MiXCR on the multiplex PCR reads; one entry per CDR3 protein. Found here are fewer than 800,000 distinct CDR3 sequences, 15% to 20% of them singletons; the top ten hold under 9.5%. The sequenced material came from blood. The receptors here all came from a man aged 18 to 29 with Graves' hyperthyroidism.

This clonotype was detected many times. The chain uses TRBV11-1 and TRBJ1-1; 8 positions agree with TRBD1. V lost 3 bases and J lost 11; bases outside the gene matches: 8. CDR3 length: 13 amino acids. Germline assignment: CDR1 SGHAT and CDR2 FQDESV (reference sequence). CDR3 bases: TGTGCCAGCAGCTTGGCGGGGACAGGTACCGCTTTCTTT. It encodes CASSLAGTGTAFF.

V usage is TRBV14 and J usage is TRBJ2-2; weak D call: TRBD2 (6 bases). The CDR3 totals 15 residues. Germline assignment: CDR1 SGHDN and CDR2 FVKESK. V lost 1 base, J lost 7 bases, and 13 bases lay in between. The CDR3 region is CASSQVSSGYGELFF. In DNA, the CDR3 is TGTGCCAGCAGCCAAGTATCCAGCGGGTACGGGGAGCTGTTTTTT.

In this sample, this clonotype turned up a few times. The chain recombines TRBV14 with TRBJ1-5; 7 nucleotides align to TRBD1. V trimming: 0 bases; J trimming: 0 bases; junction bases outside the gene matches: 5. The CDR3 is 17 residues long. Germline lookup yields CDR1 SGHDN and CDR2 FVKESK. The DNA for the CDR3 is TGTGCCAGCAGCCAAGATTTCGGACAGGTTAGCAATCAGCCCCAGCATTTT. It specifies CASSQDFGQVSNQPQHF.

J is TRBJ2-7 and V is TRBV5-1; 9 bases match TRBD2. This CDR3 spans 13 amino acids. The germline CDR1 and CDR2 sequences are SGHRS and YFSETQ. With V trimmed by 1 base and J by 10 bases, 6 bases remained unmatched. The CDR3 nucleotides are TGCGCCAGCAGCTTGAGTAGCGGGGGCGATCAGTACTTC. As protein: CASSLSSGGDQYF. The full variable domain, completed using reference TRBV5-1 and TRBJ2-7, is KAGVTQTPRYLIKTRGQQVTLSCSPISGHRSVSWYQQTPGQGLQFLFEYFSETQRNKGNFPGRFSGRQFSNSRSEMNVSTLELGDSALYLCASSLSSGGDQYFGPGTRLTVT.

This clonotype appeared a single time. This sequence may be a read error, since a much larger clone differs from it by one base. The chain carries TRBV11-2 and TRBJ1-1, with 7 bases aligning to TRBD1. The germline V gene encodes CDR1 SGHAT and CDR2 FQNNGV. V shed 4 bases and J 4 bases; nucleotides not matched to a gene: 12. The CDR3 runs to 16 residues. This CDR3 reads CASSWGGQVLSTEAFF. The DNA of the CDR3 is TGTGCCAGCAGCTGGGGCGGACAGGTTCTGAGCACTGAAGCTTTCTTT. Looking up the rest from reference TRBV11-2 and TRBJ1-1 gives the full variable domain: EAGVAQSPRYKIIEKRQSVAFWCNPISGHATLYWYQQILGQGPKLLIQFQNNGVVDDSQLPKDRFSAERLKGVDSTLKIQPAKLEDSAVYLCASSWGGQVLSTEAFFGQGTRLTVV.

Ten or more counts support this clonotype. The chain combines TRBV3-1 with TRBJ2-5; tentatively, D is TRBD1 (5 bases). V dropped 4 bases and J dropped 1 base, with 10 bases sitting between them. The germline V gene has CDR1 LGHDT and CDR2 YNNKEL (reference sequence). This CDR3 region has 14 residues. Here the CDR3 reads CASSPVGVQETQYF. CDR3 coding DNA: TGTGCCAGCAGCCCCGTAGGGGTCCAAGAGACCCAGTACTTC.

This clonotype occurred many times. CDR3 DNA: TGTGCCTGGAGTATGGCCGGAGATGAGCAGTTCTTC. It yields the protein CAWSMAGDEQFF. This chain joins TRBV30 and TRBJ2-1; no definite D call. The CDR3 consists of 12 residues. Trimming pared 2 bases from V and 8 bases from J, leaving 10 bases between. CDR1 is GTSNPN, CDR2 SVGIG, per germline (reference sequence).

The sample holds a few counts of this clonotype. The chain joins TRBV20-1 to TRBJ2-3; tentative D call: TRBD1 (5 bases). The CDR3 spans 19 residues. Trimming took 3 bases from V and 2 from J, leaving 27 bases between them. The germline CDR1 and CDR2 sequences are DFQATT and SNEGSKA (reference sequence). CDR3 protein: CSASDIAGPYSHITDTQYF. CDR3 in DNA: TGCAGTGCTAGTGACATCGCAGGGCCCTACTCCCACATCACAGATACGCAGTATTTT.

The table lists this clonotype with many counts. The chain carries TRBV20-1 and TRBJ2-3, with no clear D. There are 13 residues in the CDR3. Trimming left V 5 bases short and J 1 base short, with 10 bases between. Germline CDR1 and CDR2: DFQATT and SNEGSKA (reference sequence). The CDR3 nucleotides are TGCAGTGCTCATAACTCTCGCACAGATACGCAGTATTTT. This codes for CSAHNSRTDTQYF.

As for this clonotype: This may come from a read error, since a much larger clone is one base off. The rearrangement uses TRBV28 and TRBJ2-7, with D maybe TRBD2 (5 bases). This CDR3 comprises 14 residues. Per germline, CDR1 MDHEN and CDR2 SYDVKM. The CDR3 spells CASSLGTVDYEQCF. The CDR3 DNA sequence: TGTGCCAGCAGTTTGGGTACAGTCGACTACGAGCAGTGCTTC.

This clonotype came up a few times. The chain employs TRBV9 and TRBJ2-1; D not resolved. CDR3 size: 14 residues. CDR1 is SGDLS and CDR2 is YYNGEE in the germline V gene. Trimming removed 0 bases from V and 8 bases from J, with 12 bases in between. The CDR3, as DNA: TGTGCCAGCAGCGTAGTGGCGGCGGCGGATGAGCAGTTCTTC. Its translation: CASSVVAAADEQFF.

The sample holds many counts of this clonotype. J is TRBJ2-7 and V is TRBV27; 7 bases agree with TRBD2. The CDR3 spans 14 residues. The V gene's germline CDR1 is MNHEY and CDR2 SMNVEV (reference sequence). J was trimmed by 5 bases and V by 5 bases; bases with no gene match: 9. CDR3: CASSHSGLGDEQYF. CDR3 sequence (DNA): TGTGCCAGCAGTCATAGCGGGCTTGGCGACGAGCAGTACTTC.

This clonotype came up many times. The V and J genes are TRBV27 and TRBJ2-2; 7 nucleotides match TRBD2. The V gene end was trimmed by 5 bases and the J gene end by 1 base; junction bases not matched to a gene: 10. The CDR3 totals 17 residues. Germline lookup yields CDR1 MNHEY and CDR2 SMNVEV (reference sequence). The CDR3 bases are TGTGCCAGCAGTCTCCTACGGGAGGCCATGAACACCGGGGAGCTGTTTTTT. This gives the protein CASSLLREAMNTGELFF.

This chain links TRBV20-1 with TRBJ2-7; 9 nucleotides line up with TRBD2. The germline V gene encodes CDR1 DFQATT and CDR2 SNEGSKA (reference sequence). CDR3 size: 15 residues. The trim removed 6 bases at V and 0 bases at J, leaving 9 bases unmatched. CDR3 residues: CSAKTLTSGSYEQYF. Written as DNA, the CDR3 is TGCAGTGCCAAGACTTTGACTAGCGGCTCCTACGAGCAGTACTTC.

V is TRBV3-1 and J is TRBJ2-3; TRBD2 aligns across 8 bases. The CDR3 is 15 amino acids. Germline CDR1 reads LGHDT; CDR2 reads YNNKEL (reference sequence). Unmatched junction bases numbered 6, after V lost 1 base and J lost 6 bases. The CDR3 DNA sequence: TGTGCCAGCAGCCAAGGAACGGGAGGGGTGGATACGCAGTATTTT. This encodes CASSQGTGGVDTQYF.

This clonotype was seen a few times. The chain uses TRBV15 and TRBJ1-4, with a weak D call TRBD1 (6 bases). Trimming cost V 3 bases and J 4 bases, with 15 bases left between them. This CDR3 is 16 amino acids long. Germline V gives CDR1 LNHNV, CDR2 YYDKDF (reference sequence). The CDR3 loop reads CATSRGSTGFNEKLFF. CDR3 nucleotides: TGTGCCACCAGCAGGGGCTCGACAGGATTTAATGAAAAACTGTTTTTT.

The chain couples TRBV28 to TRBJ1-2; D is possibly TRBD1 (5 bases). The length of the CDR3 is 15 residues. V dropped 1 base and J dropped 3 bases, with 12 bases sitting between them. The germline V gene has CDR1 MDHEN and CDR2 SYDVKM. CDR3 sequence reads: CASSLSELTDYGYTF. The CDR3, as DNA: TGTGCCAGCAGTTTATCGGAGCTGACAGACTATGGCTACACCTTC.

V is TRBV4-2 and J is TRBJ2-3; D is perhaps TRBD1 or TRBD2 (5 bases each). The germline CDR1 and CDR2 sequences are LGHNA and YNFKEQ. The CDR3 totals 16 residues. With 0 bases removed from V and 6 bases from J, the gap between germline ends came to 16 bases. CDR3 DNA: TGTGCCAGCAGCCAAGAGGGACCGTCAGTCCCCGATACGCAGTATTTT. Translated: CASSQEGPSVPDTQYF.

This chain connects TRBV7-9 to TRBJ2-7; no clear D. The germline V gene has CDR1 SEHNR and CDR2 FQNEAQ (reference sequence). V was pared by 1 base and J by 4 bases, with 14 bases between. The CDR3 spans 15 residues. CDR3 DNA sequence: TGTGCCAGCAGCTTAGAAGTTAAGGCCGGATACGAGCAGTACTTC. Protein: CASSLEVKAGYEQYF.